This passage covers 10 T cell receptor beta chains from one sample sequenced in a study of vaccination effects on CD4 cells after COVID-19. Antigens for these TCRs are unknown. Once cultured for more than nine days, the cells underwent separation to obtain CD4+ T cells. Produced via immunoSEQ multiplex PCR; TCRdb's table is partial and in-frame only. The table lists tens of thousands of clones, around three fifths of them singletons, with roughly 9.2% in the top ten. The sample was CD4+ T cells from PBMCs cultured without peptide, taken before COVID-19 vaccination. All receptors derive from a human donor who received a COVID-19 vaccine.

The CDR3 DNA reads TGCGCCAGCAGCACCGGGACAGGGAGCACAGATACGCAGTATTTT. Translation: CASSTGTGSTDTQYF. The chain is built from TRBV5-1 and TRBJ2-3; TRBD1 aligns across 9 bases. The CDR3 is made up of 15 amino acids. V shed 4 bases, J shed 0 bases, and the junction held 3 bases outside the gene matches. CDR1 and CDR2 from the germline V gene are SGHRS and YFSETQ. The full variable domain, with the rest looked up from reference TRBV5-1 and TRBJ2-3, is KAGVTQTPRYLIKTRGQQVTLSCSPISGHRSVSWYQQTPGQGLQFLFEYFSETQRNKGNFPGRFSGRQFSNSRSEMNVSTLELGDSALYLCASSTGTGSTDTQYFGPGTRLTVL.

The V gene is TRBV7-8, the J gene TRBJ1-1, with a weak D call TRBD1 (6 bases). The germline V gene has CDR1 SGHVS and CDR2 FQNEAQ. Trimming removed 0 bases at V and 4 bases at J, with 12 bases between. This CDR3 contains 15 residues. This chain's CDR3 is CASSLAGKGGTEAFF. In DNA form, the CDR3 reads TGTGCCAGCAGCTTAGCAGGAAAGGGGGGCACTGAAGCTTTCTTT.

The rearrangement joins TRBV27 to TRBJ2-7; TRBD1 might be the D (6 bases). Germline V gene data show CDR1 as MNHEY and CDR2 as SMNVEV (reference sequence). V lost 5 bases and J lost 7, with 18 bases in between. This CDR3 contains 14 residues. CDR3: CASSPDPRGTEQYF. DNA for the CDR3: TGTGCCAGCAGTCCAGATCCTCGAGGGACAGAGCAGTACTTC.

This clone has only a few counts. V usage is TRBV5-1 and J usage is TRBJ2-7, with 8 bases aligning to TRBD1. The germline CDR1 and CDR2 sequences are SGHRS and YFSETQ. V was clipped by 0 bases and J by 5 bases; unmatched bases: 4. This CDR3 region has 14 residues. CDR3 loop: CASSLDRGTHEQYF. CDR3 DNA sequence: TGCGCCAGCAGCTTGGACAGGGGGACCCACGAGCAGTACTTC.

The rearrangement links TRBV6-5 to TRBJ2-1, with 11 positions matching TRBD2. Germline lookup yields CDR1 MNHEY and CDR2 SVGAGI. With 8 bases clipped from V and 5 bases from J, the junction kept 5 bases outside the gene matches. The CDR3 is 14 residues long. The CDR3 here is CASPSLAGDNEQFF. CDR3 coding DNA: TGTGCCAGCCCCTCACTAGCGGGAGACAATGAGCAGTTCTTC.

This clone came up a few times. The chain has TRBV10-3 and TRBJ1-2; D remains unclear. Trimming removed 10 bases from V and 2 bases from J, with 17 bases in between. The CDR3 is 14 residues long. Germline values: CDR1 ENHRY, CDR2 SYGVKD. The chain's CDR3 is CATHPLTGNYGYTF. CDR3 bases: TGTGCCACCCACCCTCTGACGGGAAACTATGGCTACACCTTC.

This clone appeared a few times. The chain has TRBV19 and TRBJ1-1; D not resolved. V dropped 3 bases and J dropped 5 bases, with 10 bases sitting between them. CDR3 length equals 13 residues. CDR1 and CDR2 from the germline V gene are LNHDA and SQIVND (reference sequence). As DNA, the CDR3 is TGTGCCAGTAGTATGGAGAGGAGGACTGAAGCTTTCTTT. Amino acid sequence: CASSMERRTEAFF. The variable domain in full, with the rest retrieved from reference TRBV19 and TRBJ1-1, is DGGITQSPKYLFRKEGQNVTLSCEQNLNHDAMYWYRQDPGQGLRLIYYSQIVNDFQKGDIAEGYSVSREKKESFPLTVTSAQKNPTAFYLCASSMERRTEAFFGQGTRLTVV.

J is TRBJ1-1 and V is TRBV20-1, with D unclear. Trimming removed 4 bases from V and 6 bases from J, with 12 bases in between. The germline gives CDR1 DFQATT, CDR2 SNEGSKA (reference sequence). The length of the CDR3 is 12 residues. In DNA form, the CDR3 reads TGCAGTGCTACTGACGGGCGGGCTGAAGCTTTCTTT. It yields the protein CSATDGRAEAFF.

The rearrangement links TRBV6-5 to TRBJ2-1; the match to TRBD1 covers 9 bases. The trim removed 6 bases at V and 4 bases at J, leaving 7 bases unmatched. The CDR3 is 15 amino acids. Germline-derived CDR1 and CDR2 are MNHEY and SVGAGI. The CDR3 loop is CASRREGQGYNEQFF. CDR3 coding DNA: TGTGCCAGCAGGAGAGAGGGACAGGGATACAATGAGCAGTTCTTC.

Only a few counts were recorded for this clone. V gene TRBV4-2 combines with J gene TRBJ2-1; 8 positions agree with TRBD2. Trimming removed 1 base from V and 4 bases from J; junction bases left unmatched: 3. The V gene's germline CDR1 is LGHNA and CDR2 YNFKEQ. There are 15 residues in the CDR3. The CDR3 is CASSQASGRYNEQFF. CDR3 DNA sequence: TGTGCCAGCAGCCAAGCTAGCGGGCGGTACAATGAGCAGTTCTTC.